These 18 T cell receptor beta chains originate from one sample sequenced in a study of shared clonotypes between healthy human individuals. Clones were sequenced by immunoSEQ multiplex PCR, and TCRdb holds only the in-frame ones, with some missing. Of approximately 480,000 clones in the sample, roughly 85% were seen once. Sequencing input: PBMCs. The receptors come from a woman in her thirties or forties in good health. Some clones in this sample may be carry-over from other donors' samples.

The V gene is TRBV19, the J gene TRBJ2-7; D unclear. Trimming pared 1 base from V and 9 bases from J, leaving 10 bases between. The CDR3 sequence is 12 residues long. Germline CDR1 LNHDA, CDR2 SQIVND (reference sequence). CDR3 region: CASSIGGSSQYF. CDR3 nucleotides: TGTGCCAGTAGTATAGGTGGCTCCTCGCAGTACTTC.

This chain connects TRBV6-4 to TRBJ1-5; TRBD1 is a possible D gene (5 bases). This CDR3 is 15 amino acids long. Looked up from germline, CDR1 is MRHNA and CDR2 is SNTAGT. V lost 9 bases and J 3 bases, leaving 18 bases between the germline ends. The CDR3 sequence: CARKRRLGDNQPQHF. CDR3 nucleotides: TGTGCCAGAAAACGACGGCTAGGGGACAATCAGCCCCAGCATTTT.

The V call is TRBV6-1, the J call TRBJ2-1; 7 positions match TRBD2. Unmatched junction bases numbered 10, after V lost 3 bases and J lost 2 bases. The germline V gene encodes CDR1 MNHNS and CDR2 SASEGT. The CDR3 runs to 17 residues. This CDR3 is CASSDLGRLAAYNEQFF. In DNA, the CDR3 is TGTGCCAGCAGTGACCTTGGTCGACTAGCTGCCTACAATGAGCAGTTCTTC.

This chain links TRBV7-9 with TRBJ2-7, with D unclear. This CDR3 has 14 amino acids. Germline V gene data show CDR1 as SEHNR and CDR2 as FQNEAQ (reference sequence). Trimming took off 2 bases at V and 2 bases at J, with 10 bases between the two ends. The CDR3 nucleotides are TGTGCCAGCAGCTTAATCGCCAGGACCTACGAGCAGTACTTC. This encodes CASSLIARTYEQYF.

This clone was counted a single time. The V gene is TRBV7-2, the J gene TRBJ2-1; 11 positions agree with TRBD2. Germline V gene lookup returns CDR1 SGHTA and CDR2 FQGNSA. The CDR3 spans 17 residues. The junction had 4 bases not matched to a gene; V was cut back by 3 bases and J by 0 bases. CDR3 coding DNA: TGTGCCAGCAGCTTGGCACTAGCGGGAGCCTCCTACAATGAGCAGTTCTTC. It specifies CASSLALAGASYNEQFF.

This chain links TRBV28 with TRBJ2-7; TRBD2 is a possible D gene (6 bases). Germline V gives CDR1 MDHEN, CDR2 SYDVKM. The CDR3 contains 13 residues. Between the trimmed V and J ends, which lost 7 bases and 0 bases, there was a span of 10 bases. The CDR3 is CASTGGDSYEQYF. The CDR3 bases are TGTGCCAGCACGGGCGGGGACTCCTACGAGCAGTACTTC.

This sequence joins TRBV7-9 and TRBJ2-1; 11 bases are a match to TRBD2. V shed 5 bases and J 2 bases; nucleotides not matched to a gene: 14. Germline V CDR1 and CDR2: SEHNR, FQNEAQ (reference sequence). The CDR3 length is 19 residues. The CDR3 DNA follows: TGTGCCAGCAGCCCTAGAAGGACTAGCGGGTCTCCTCCCTACAATGAGCAGTTCTTC. It codes for CASSPRRTSGSPPYNEQFF.

V gene TRBV19 combines with J gene TRBJ2-5; TRBD2 aligns across 10 bases. The germline V gene encodes CDR1 LNHDA and CDR2 SQIVND (reference sequence). V lost 7 bases to trimming and J lost 1 base; unmatched junction nucleotides: 6. The CDR3 consists of 15 residues. The CDR3 DNA sequence: TGTGCCAGTACCCCATTAGCGGGAGGCCAAGAGACCCAGTACTTC. The encoded protein is CASTPLAGGQETQYF.

V is TRBV30 and J is TRBJ1-5, with D possibly matching TRBD1 (6 bases). The germline CDR1 and CDR2 sequences are GTSNPN and SVGIG (reference sequence). This CDR3 is built from 12 residues. V was clipped by 3 bases and J by 9 bases, with 12 bases between them. CDR3 bases: TGTGCCTGGAGCTGGGGGCAGGGGCCCCAGCATTTT. Residues: CAWSWGQGPQHF.

The rearrangement uses TRBV27 and TRBJ2-1; tentative D call: TRBD2 (6 bases). The CDR3 contains 16 residues. In germline, CDR1 is MNHEY, CDR2 SMNVEV (reference sequence). Deletions cut 5 bases from V and 1 base from J, with 15 bases between. In DNA form, the CDR3 reads TGTGCCAGCAGTGCCACGGGACTCGGGTCCTACAATGAGCAGTTCTTC. It codes for CASSATGLGSYNEQFF.

The J gene is TRBJ1-1, the V gene TRBV9, with 7 bases that match TRBD1. Trimming removed 3 bases from V and 5 bases from J; junction bases left unmatched: 4. The CDR3 runs to 13 residues. Germline CDR1 and CDR2: SGDLS and YYNGEE. Here the CDR3 DNA reads TGTGCCAGCAGCGGAACAGGGGAGACTGAAGCTTTCTTT. Translated: CASSGTGETEAFF.

The chain combines TRBV6-5 with TRBJ2-7; D is unclear. V was pared by 6 bases and J by 5 bases, with 20 bases between. The length of the CDR3 is 15 residues. Per germline, CDR1 MNHEY and CDR2 SVGAGI. For the CDR3, the DNA is TGTGCCAGCAGCCCCGCCGCCGAATCTGGCCACGAGCAGTACTTC. The encoded protein is CASSPAAESGHEQYF.

A single count supports this clone. This chain connects TRBV6-4 to TRBJ1-2, with unresolved D. The germline V and J ends were trimmed by 3 bases and 8 bases, with 13 bases remaining between them. Germline V gene lookup returns CDR1 MRHNA and CDR2 SNTAGT. This CDR3 is 13 amino acids long. This CDR3 is CASSDEGRGGYTF. As DNA, the CDR3 is TGTGCCAGCAGTGATGAAGGGAGAGGAGGCTACACCTTC.

This clone was picked up one time. V usage is TRBV29-1 and J usage is TRBJ2-7; the D gene is possibly TRBD2 (6 bases). Germline V gives CDR1 SQVTM, CDR2 ANQGSEA. CDR3 size: 13 residues. The V end lost 4 bases, the J end lost 3 bases, and 13 bases lay between the germline ends. CDR3 DNA: TGCAGCGTTGGTTTGGGGGGAAACTACGAGCAGTACTTC. It is translated as CSVGLGGNYEQYF.

This clone was seen many times. The J gene is TRBJ2-7, the V gene TRBV6-1, with D perhaps TRBD1 (6 bases). The CDR3 covers 15 residues. The V and J ends lost 2 bases and 0 bases respectively, with 11 bases between them. The germline V gene encodes CDR1 MNHNS and CDR2 SASEGT. The CDR3 reads CASSERQDHSYEQYF. DNA of the CDR3: TGTGCCAGCAGTGAACGACAGGACCACTCCTACGAGCAGTACTTC.

This clone was found many times. The rearrangement joins TRBV27 to TRBJ2-3, with D perhaps TRBD2 (5 bases). Looked up from germline, CDR1 is MNHEY and CDR2 is SMNVEV (reference sequence). There are 15 residues in the CDR3. The V end was cut by 2 bases, the J end by 2 bases, with 11 bases between. The CDR3 sequence is CASSLRELVTDTQYF. The CDR3 coding sequence is TGTGCCAGCAGTTTAAGGGAGTTGGTCACAGATACGCAGTATTTT.

There are a few counts of this clone. This chain connects TRBV7-2 to TRBJ2-7; 8 bases are a match to TRBD1. The germline V gene has CDR1 SGHTA and CDR2 FQGNSA. The V segment lost 5 bases and the J segment 6 bases; nucleotides outside the gene matches: 6. The CDR3 covers 13 residues. CDR3 sequence: CASSTTGGFEQYF. CDR3 nucleotides: TGTGCCAGCAGCACCACAGGGGGATTCGAGCAGTACTTC.

V gene TRBV28 combines with J gene TRBJ2-6; a possible D gene is TRBD2 (6 bases). Trimming left V 7 bases short and J 3 bases short, with 16 bases between. Germline lookup yields CDR1 MDHEN and CDR2 SYDVKM. This CDR3 spans 16 amino acids. This CDR3 is CASTSGLFIGANVLTF. The CDR3 nucleotides are TGTGCCAGCACCTCGGGACTTTTTATTGGGGCCAACGTCCTGACTTTC.